The 4 T cell receptor beta chains listed next were all sequenced from one sample in a study of HIV-infected patients and healthy controls. TCRdb recomputed calls from the 5' RACE reads with MiXCR, one row per CDR3 protein. The repertoire holds 50,000 to 80,000 distinct CDR3 sequences, with 15% to 20% as singletons. The sample was CD4+ T cells from blood. Receptors originate from a human donor in good health.

This clonotype was detected ten times or more. The chain joins TRBV7-6 to TRBJ2-1; TRBD1 matches 9 bases. This CDR3 is built from 15 residues. Germline V lookup: CDR1 SGHVS, CDR2 FNYEAQ. J gave up 5 bases and V 1 base, and 3 bases lay outside the gene matches. CDR3 loop: CASSLDYRGHNEQFF. In nucleotides, the CDR3 is TGTGCCAGCAGCTTAGATTACAGGGGGCACAATGAGCAGTTCTTC. The complete variable domain, with remaining parts taken from reference TRBV7-6 and TRBJ2-1, reads GAGVSQSPRYKVTKRGQDVALRCDPISGHVSLYWYRQALGQGPEFLTYFNYEAQQDKSGLPNDRFSAERPEGSISTLTIQRTEQRDSAMYRCASSLDYRGHNEQFFGPGTRLTVL.

This clonotype showed up many times. The chain carries TRBV13 and TRBJ2-5, with D possibly TRBD1 on 5 matching bases. Trimming shortened V by 4 bases and J by 6 bases, and 12 bases separated the two germline ends. The CDR3 runs to 13 residues. CDR1 and CDR2 from the germline V gene are PRHDT and FYEKMQ (reference sequence). The CDR3 nucleotides read TGTGCCAGCAGCTCAAGGGGTCGGAAGACCCAGTACTTC. Protein: CASSSRGRKTQYF. Looking up the rest from reference TRBV13 and TRBJ2-5 gives the full variable domain: AAGVIQSPRHLIKEKRETATLKCYPIPRHDTVYWYQQGPGQDPQFLISFYEKMQSDKGSIPDRFSAQQFSDYHSELNMSSLELGDSALYFCASSSRGRKTQYFGPGTRLLVL.

This clonotype was seen a handful of times. The rearrangement joins TRBV2 to TRBJ2-1; D unresolved. This CDR3 is 14 amino acids long. V lost 3 bases to trimming and J lost 2 bases, with 8 bases between them. Germline V gene sequence: CDR1 SNHLY, CDR2 FYNNEI. The CDR3 loop reads CASSDLLPYNEQFF. In DNA form, the CDR3 reads TGTGCCAGCAGTGATTTACTTCCCTACAATGAGCAGTTCTTC.

In this sample, this clonotype turned up a few times. This chain links TRBV5-1 with TRBJ1-2; possible D gene TRBD1, 5 bases. V gave up 4 bases and J gave up 7 bases, with 23 bases separating them. Germline CDR1 SGHRS, CDR2 YFSETQ. CDR3 length equals 16 residues. The CDR3: CASSPDVGQGRGGYTF. CDR3 DNA sequence: TGCGCCAGCAGCCCGGACGTTGGCCAGGGAAGGGGTGGCTACACCTTC.